This T cell receptor beta chain comes out of a study of regulatory T cells in long-lasting Graves disease. Time point of the sample: newly diagnosed GD, antithyroid drugs for less than 3 months. The TCR library was made from RNA that had been extracted from PBMCs in TRIzol. Trimming stripped 1 base from V and 2 bases from J, with 15 bases between. The CDR3 sequence is 16 residues long. The germline V gene has CDR1 LGHDT and CDR2 YNNKEL (reference sequence). There are many counts of this clonotype. Arm-PCR of CDR3 regions with iRepertoire HTBI primers generated TCR beta libraries. Each CDR3 protein is one row after TCRdb ran MiXCR on the multiplex PCR reads. Of roughly 420,000 distinct CDR3 sequences listed, approximately 16% are singletons. These same records also appear under a second study, on T cells in Graves' hyperthyroidism and ophthalmopathy.

The starting material was peripheral blood mononuclear cells (PBMCs), obtained at new diagnosis, from a patient treated with antithyroid drugs. The V gene is TRBV3-1, the J gene TRBJ2-7; D uncertain. The clonotype was recovered from a woman between 25 and 40 years old with Graves disease. CDR3: CASSQGTRPNPYEQYF. The CDR3, as DNA: TGTGCCAGCAGCCAAGGTACCAGACCAAACCCCTACGAGCAGTACTTC.